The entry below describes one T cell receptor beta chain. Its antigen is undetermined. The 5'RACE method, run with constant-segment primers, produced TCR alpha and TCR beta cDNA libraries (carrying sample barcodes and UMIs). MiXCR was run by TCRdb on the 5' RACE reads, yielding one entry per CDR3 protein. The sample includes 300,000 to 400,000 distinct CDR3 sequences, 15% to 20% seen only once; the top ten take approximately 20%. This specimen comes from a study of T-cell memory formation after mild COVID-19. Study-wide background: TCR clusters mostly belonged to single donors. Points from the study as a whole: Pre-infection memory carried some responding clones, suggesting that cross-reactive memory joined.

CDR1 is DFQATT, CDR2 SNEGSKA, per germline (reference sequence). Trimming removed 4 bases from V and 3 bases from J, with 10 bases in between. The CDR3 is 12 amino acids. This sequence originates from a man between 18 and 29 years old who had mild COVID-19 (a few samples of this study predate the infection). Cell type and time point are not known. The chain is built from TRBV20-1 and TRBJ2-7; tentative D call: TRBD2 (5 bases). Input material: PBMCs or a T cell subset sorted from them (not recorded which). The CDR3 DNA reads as TGCAGTGCTACCGACGGGAACTACGAGCAGTACTTC. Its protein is CSATDGNYEQYF.